The next 9 T cell receptor beta chains were all read from a single sample in a study of Ad26.COV2.S vaccination and SARS-CoV-2 variants. Sequenced by immunoSEQ multiplex PCR; TCRdb stores in-frame clones only, minus some. The sample carries roughly 380,000 clones, around nine tenths recorded once. Described treatment: over 15 received Ad26.COV2.S at low or high dose, single or two shots; roughly five received placebo; per-sample allocation not given. Day 63 after the first vaccine or placebo injection was the time point for sampling. Sequenced here: peripheral blood, sampled in a trial of Ad26.COV2.S vaccine versus placebo. Receptors were obtained from a person between 18 and 65 years old who received the Ad26.COV2.S COVID-19 vaccine or a placebo.

The chain carries TRBV28 and TRBJ1-2, with 7 positions matching TRBD1. Germline V gene data show CDR1 as MDHEN and CDR2 as SYDVKM. The CDR3 totals 14 residues. V shed 2 bases, J shed 4 bases, and the junction held 4 bases outside the gene matches. CDR3 amino acids: CASSLSRGIYGYTF. CDR3 coding DNA: TGTGCCAGCAGTTTAAGCAGGGGGATCTATGGCTACACCTTC.

This chain joins TRBV5-1 and TRBJ2-1; D is possibly TRBD1 (5 bases). Germline V gene data show CDR1 as SGHRS and CDR2 as YFSETQ. The V end was cut by 5 bases, the J end by 6 bases, with 15 bases between. This CDR3 region has 14 residues. This CDR3 is CASRGVSQGNEQFF. The CDR3 DNA reads TGCGCCAGCAGGGGTGTATCCCAGGGCAATGAGCAGTTCTTC.

The rearrangement joins TRBV14 to TRBJ2-4; maybe TRBD2 (5 bases). The CDR3 extends over 16 amino acids. Germline values: CDR1 SGHDN, CDR2 FVKESK. V dropped 4 bases and J dropped 0 bases, with 13 bases sitting between them. This CDR3 reads CASSPLAGTAKNIQYF. The DNA of the CDR3 is TGTGCCAGCAGCCCTCTGGCGGGCACAGCCAAAAACATTCAGTACTTC.

The rearrangement links TRBV7-2 to TRBJ2-7, with D possibly called TRBD1 or TRBD2 (5 bases each). This CDR3 is 15 amino acids long. The germline V and J ends were trimmed by 6 bases and 4 bases, with 19 bases remaining between them. CDR1 is SGHTA, CDR2 FQGNSA, per germline. The CDR3 spells CASRPSGTEGYEQYF. CDR3 coding DNA: TGTGCCAGCAGACCCTCCGGGACGGAAGGGTACGAGCAGTACTTC.

This clone was found once. CDR3 DNA sequence: TGTGCCAGCAGTTTAGTGGGACAGGGAAGAACTAATGAAAAACTGTTTTTT. Its protein is CASSLVGQGRTNEKLFF. The chain has TRBV28 and TRBJ1-4, with 9 nucleotides matching TRBD1. This CDR3 region has 17 residues. Germline CDR1 MDHEN, CDR2 SYDVKM. V dropped 2 bases and J dropped 1; count of bases not matched to a gene: 5.

The chain uses TRBV7-6 and TRBJ2-7, with no clear D. The CDR3 loop spans 14 amino acids. The germline V gene encodes CDR1 SGHVS and CDR2 FNYEAQ. Trimming took off 1 base at V and 2 bases at J, with 9 bases between the two ends. The CDR3: CASSLGPDTYEQYF. The CDR3 coding sequence is TGTGCCAGCAGCTTAGGGCCAGATACCTACGAGCAGTACTTC.

The gene calls are TRBV4-3 and TRBJ1-6; a weak D match, TRBD1 (5 bases). The V end lost 0 bases, the J end lost 10 bases, and 10 bases lay between the germline ends. CDR3 size: 14 residues. Germline V CDR1 and CDR2: LGHNA, YSLEER. The CDR3 sequence is CASSQDRESSPLHF. CDR3 coding DNA: TGCGCCAGCAGCCAAGACAGGGAATCATCACCCCTCCACTTT.

This clone has a single count. This chain connects TRBV11-2 to TRBJ2-7, with TRBD2 identical over 11 bases. CDR3 length: 16 residues. V was pared by 5 bases and J by 2 bases, with 8 bases of the junction left unmatched. Germline CDR1 reads SGHAT; CDR2 reads FQNNGV. CDR3: CASSPRLAGGAYEQYF. The DNA of the CDR3 is TGTGCCAGCAGCCCCCGGCTAGCGGGGGGTGCCTACGAGCAGTACTTC.

The chain uses TRBV30 and TRBJ1-4; D is unclear. Between the trimmed V and J ends, which lost 8 bases and 2 bases, there was a span of 12 bases. The germline V gene has CDR1 GTSNPN and CDR2 SVGIG (reference sequence). The CDR3 runs to 13 residues. In DNA form, the CDR3 reads TGTGCCCGTCGGGTCTCCACTAATGAAAAACTGTTTTTT. Translation: CARRVSTNEKLFF.